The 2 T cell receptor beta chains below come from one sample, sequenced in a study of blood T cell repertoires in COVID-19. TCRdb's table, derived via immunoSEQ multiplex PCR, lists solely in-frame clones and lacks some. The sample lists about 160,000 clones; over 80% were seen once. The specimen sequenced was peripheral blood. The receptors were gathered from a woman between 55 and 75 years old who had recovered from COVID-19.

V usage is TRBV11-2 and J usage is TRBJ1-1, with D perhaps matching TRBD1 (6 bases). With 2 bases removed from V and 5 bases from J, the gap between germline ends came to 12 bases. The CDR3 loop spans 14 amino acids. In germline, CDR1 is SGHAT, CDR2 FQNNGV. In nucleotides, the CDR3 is TGTGCCAGCAGCTTACAGGGGTTTTGGACTGAAGCTTTCTTT. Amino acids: CASSLQGFWTEAFF. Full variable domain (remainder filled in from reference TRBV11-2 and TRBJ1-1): EAGVAQSPRYKIIEKRQSVAFWCNPISGHATLYWYQQILGQGPKLLIQFQNNGVVDDSQLPKDRFSAERLKGVDSTLKIQPAKLEDSAVYLCASSLQGFWTEAFFGQGTRLTVV.

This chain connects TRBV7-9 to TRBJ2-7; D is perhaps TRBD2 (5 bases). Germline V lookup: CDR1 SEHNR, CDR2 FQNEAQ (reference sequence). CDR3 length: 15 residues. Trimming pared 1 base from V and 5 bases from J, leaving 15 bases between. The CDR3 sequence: CASSLDRAYGDEQYF. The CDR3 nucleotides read TGTGCCAGCAGCTTAGATAGGGCCTACGGGGACGAGCAGTACTTC.